A single sample is the source of the 32 T cell receptor beta chains below, sequenced in a study of shared clonotypes between healthy human individuals. This table comes from immunoSEQ multiplex PCR, and its TCRdb copy is limited to in-frame clones, with some not included. Seen here are about 2 million clones, about 95% observed once, and the top ten hold 0.85% to 1.2%. Selected positively for CCR7 and CD45RO-negative, naive CD8 cells excluded terminally differentiated effector memory CD45RA+ cells. Material: naive CD8+ T cells sorted from blood. Receptors were obtained from a man aged 18 to 29 in good health.

The V call is TRBV6-4, the J call TRBJ2-1; 7 bases match TRBD2. This CDR3 is built from 14 residues. Germline CDR1 reads MRHNA; CDR2 reads SNTAGT. The V segment lost 8 bases and the J segment 10 bases; nucleotides outside the gene matches: 14. The CDR3, as DNA: TGTGCCAGCGAGGCGGGAGCGAAAATCCCGGAGCAGTTCTTC. Translation gives CASEAGAKIPEQFF.

This chain joins TRBV19 and TRBJ1-1; 9 bases are shared with TRBD1. V was clipped by 0 bases and J by 4 bases; unmatched bases: 6. The germline V gene has CDR1 LNHDA and CDR2 SQIVND (reference sequence). This CDR3 has 16 residues. Written as DNA, the CDR3 is TGTGCCAGTAGTATAGATCGGGACAGGGAACTCACTGAAGCTTTCTTT. It specifies CASSIDRDRELTEAFF.

V usage is TRBV5-8 and J usage is TRBJ2-5, with 7 bases aligning to TRBD2. This CDR3 region has 14 residues. The V gene end was trimmed by 4 bases and the J gene end by 4 bases; junction bases not matched to a gene: 7. CDR1 is SGHTS and CDR2 is YDEGEE in the germline V gene. The CDR3 loop is CASSPSAGIETQYF. The CDR3 DNA sequence: TGTGCCAGCAGCCCCTCAGCGGGAATAGAGACCCAGTACTTC.

The CDR3 DNA is TGTGCCAGCAGCTCACTGGGGACACTTTATGGCTACACCTTC. As protein: CASSSLGTLYGYTF. V usage is TRBV7-8 and J usage is TRBJ1-2, with TRBD1 as a possible D gene (6 bases). The V gene lost 4 bases and the J gene lost 5 bases, with 14 bases spanning the gap. Germline V gives CDR1 SGHVS, CDR2 FQNEAQ. The CDR3 sequence is 14 residues long. The full variable domain, completed using reference TRBV7-8 and TRBJ1-2, is GAGVSQSPRYKVAKRGQDVALRCDPISGHVSLFWYQQALGQGPEFLTYFQNEAQLDKSGLPSDRFFAERPEGSVSTLKIQRTQQEDSAVYLCASSSLGTLYGYTFGSGTRLTVV.

This chain uses TRBV5-8 with TRBJ1-5, with D perhaps TRBD1 (6 bases). Trimming stripped 4 bases from V and 2 bases from J, with 13 bases between. CDR3 length equals 15 residues. In germline, CDR1 is SGHTS, CDR2 YDEGEE. The CDR3 here is CASSTGTLGNQPQHF. The CDR3 DNA follows: TGTGCCAGCAGCACAGGGACTTTAGGCAATCAGCCCCAGCATTTT.

The V gene is TRBV18, the J gene TRBJ2-7, with TRBD1 identical over 7 bases. Unmatched junction bases numbered 5, after V lost 4 bases and J lost 2 bases. Germline V CDR1 and CDR2: KGHSH, LQKENI. The CDR3 has 14 residues. The CDR3 DNA follows: TGTGCCAGCTCACAGGGGGCGTTTGCCTACGAGCAGTACTTC. As protein: CASSQGAFAYEQYF.

The rearrangement uses TRBV7-9 and TRBJ2-1, with D unclear. V lost 0 bases to trimming and J lost 6 bases, with 6 bases between them. Germline V gene sequence: CDR1 SEHNR, CDR2 FQNEAQ (reference sequence). The CDR3 sequence is 13 residues long. CDR3 sequence: CASSLASSNEQFF. The CDR3 DNA sequence: TGTGCCAGCAGCTTAGCGTCTAGCAATGAGCAGTTCTTC.

The chain employs TRBV4-1 and TRBJ2-7; the match to TRBD2 covers 12 bases. Germline lookup yields CDR1 MGHRA and CDR2 YSYEKL. This CDR3 contains 18 residues. The junction had 8 bases not matched to a gene; V was cut back by 0 bases and J by 2 bases. CDR3 sequence: CASSQDPNTSGRTYEQYF. DNA of the CDR3: TGCGCCAGCAGCCAAGATCCGAATACTAGCGGGAGGACCTACGAGCAGTACTTC.

The CDR3 DNA follows: TGTGCCAGCAGTGGGGCAGTGGGAGAGACCCAGTACTTC. Its translation: CASSGAVGETQYF. The chain carries TRBV2 and TRBJ2-5; no definite D call. This CDR3 has 13 residues. CDR1 and CDR2 from the germline V gene are SNHLY and FYNNEI. V was shortened by 4 bases and J by 4 bases, with 10 bases between the two germline ends.

This clone was recorded only once. The V call is TRBV9, the J call TRBJ1-2; 9 nucleotides agree with TRBD1. Germline-derived CDR1 and CDR2 are SGDLS and YYNGEE. The CDR3 runs to 17 residues. The junction had 11 bases not matched to a gene; V was cut back by 0 bases and J by 5 bases. CDR3 nucleotides: TGTGCCAGCAGCGTAGCGGACCAAGGACAGGGGAGGTATGGCTACACCTTC. It specifies CASSVADQGQGRYGYTF.

V gene TRBV28 combines with J gene TRBJ2-7; 10 bases are shared with TRBD2. Germline V gives CDR1 MDHEN, CDR2 SYDVKM. The V and J ends lost 3 bases and 1 base, in that order; junction bases with no gene match: 9. The CDR3 sequence is 17 residues long. The CDR3 coding sequence is TGTGCCAGCAGTTTCGAACTAGCGGGGTCCTCGTCCTACGAGCAGTACTTC. Protein product: CASSFELAGSSSYEQYF.

The J gene is TRBJ2-7, the V gene TRBV27; 7 bases agree with TRBD2. Looked up from germline, CDR1 is MNHEY and CDR2 is SMNVEV (reference sequence). V shed 6 bases, J shed 6 bases, and the junction held 8 bases outside the gene matches. There are 13 residues in the CDR3. CDR3 coding DNA: TGTGCCAGCAGGTTGGGAGGGACCCCCGAGCAGTACTTC. It is translated as CASRLGGTPEQYF.

The chain is built from TRBV20-1 and TRBJ1-2, with no clear D. Germline values: CDR1 DFQATT, CDR2 SNEGSKA (reference sequence). The CDR3 sequence is 10 residues long. V lost 3 bases to trimming and J lost 8 bases, with 7 bases between them. CDR3 in DNA: TGCAGTGCTAGTGGGGAAGGCTACACCTTC. It encodes CSASGEGYTF.

This clone showed up just once. This sample also contains other DNA sequences that code for the same CDR3. The gene calls are TRBV11-3 and TRBJ2-7; D is uncertain. This CDR3 contains 13 residues. Looked up from germline, CDR1 is SGHNT and CDR2 is YENEEA. Trimming took off 1 base at V and 3 bases at J, with 7 bases between the two ends. DNA of the CDR3: TGTGCCAGCAGCTTAGGCCCGAGCTACGAGCAGTACTTC. Encoded protein: CASSLGPSYEQYF.

This chain joins TRBV6-6 and TRBJ1-1, with D unresolved. Germline loops: CDR1 MNHNY, CDR2 SVGAGI (reference sequence). This CDR3 has 15 amino acids. V was shortened by 5 bases and J by 1 base, with 14 bases between the two germline ends. The CDR3 reads CASSPQRVRNTEAFF. In DNA form, the CDR3 reads TGTGCCAGCAGTCCGCAGCGGGTTAGGAACACTGAAGCTTTCTTT.

The CDR3 region has the DNA TGCGCCAGCAGCCAAGTGGAGGCAGGGGACTATGGCTACACCTTC. The encoded protein is CASSQVEAGDYGYTF. V is TRBV4-3 and J is TRBJ1-2, with D tentatively TRBD1 (6 bases). In germline, CDR1 is LGHNA, CDR2 YSLEER. There are 15 residues in the CDR3. The V end was cut by 1 base, the J end by 3 bases, with 12 bases between.

This rearrangement joins TRBV19 to TRBJ2-2, with TRBD2 matching over 13 bases. This CDR3 has 18 amino acids. Per germline, CDR1 LNHDA and CDR2 SQIVND (reference sequence). Trimming at V came to 5 bases and at J to 8 bases, leaving 14 bases not matched to a gene. The CDR3: CASSLVPGLAGRRGELFF. The CDR3 nucleotides read TGTGCCAGTAGTTTGGTTCCGGGACTAGCGGGACGTAGGGGGGAGCTGTTTTTT.

J is TRBJ2-3 and V is TRBV4-3; the match to TRBD1 covers 7 bases. CDR1 is LGHNA and CDR2 is YSLEER in the germline V gene. V lost 2 bases, J lost 4 bases, and 6 bases stayed unmatched. The CDR3 is 15 residues long. The CDR3, as DNA: TGCGCCAGCAGCCAACTGACAGGGCAAGCAGATACGCAGTATTTT. It codes for CASSQLTGQADTQYF.

The chain carries TRBV19 and TRBJ2-7, with D uncertain. V gave up 1 base and J gave up 6 bases, with 10 bases separating them. Germline V gene sequence: CDR1 LNHDA, CDR2 SQIVND (reference sequence). This CDR3 is built from 13 residues. The CDR3 DNA reads TGTGCCAGTAGTATAGCAACTGGGATCGAGCAGTACTTC. This sequence encodes CASSIATGIEQYF.

The chain couples TRBV2 to TRBJ2-7; TRBD1 agrees at 8 bases. This CDR3 is built from 14 residues. The germline V gene encodes CDR1 SNHLY and CDR2 FYNNEI. Trimming took 1 base from V and 6 from J; bases not matched to a gene: 5. The CDR3 is CASSEGRGPFEQYF. The CDR3, as DNA: TGTGCCAGCAGTGAAGGCAGGGGGCCGTTCGAGCAGTACTTC.

The genes are TRBV5-6 and TRBJ2-7; weak D call: TRBD1 (5 bases). CDR1 and CDR2 from the germline V gene are SGHDT and YYEEEE. V lost 4 bases to trimming and J lost 2 bases, with 13 bases between them. The CDR3 spans 14 residues. The CDR3 nucleotides are TGTGCCAGCAGCCCTAGGACAAGGCCCTACGAGCAGTACTTC. This encodes CASSPRTRPYEQYF.

The CDR3: CASSAPGNGETQYF. The CDR3 DNA follows: TGTGCCAGCAGCGCGCCGGGGAATGGGGAGACCCAGTACTTC. This chain links TRBV7-9 with TRBJ2-5, with a tentative D call TRBD2 (5 bases). Deletions cut 5 bases from V and 5 bases from J, with 15 bases between. The germline V gene encodes CDR1 SEHNR and CDR2 FQNEAQ (reference sequence). The CDR3 has 14 amino acids.

The V and J genes are TRBV13 and TRBJ2-3; 12 bases map to TRBD2. This CDR3 is built from 16 residues. The junction had 5 bases not matched to a gene; V was cut back by 5 bases and J by 2 bases. Germline CDR1 PRHDT, CDR2 FYEKMQ (reference sequence). In DNA form, the CDR3 reads TGTGCCAGCAGCGGACCTAGCGGGAGGGACACAGATACGCAGTATTTT. This translates into CASSGPSGRDTDTQYF.

The chain is built from TRBV7-2 and TRBJ2-7; 7 positions match TRBD1. After removal of 0 bases from V and 3 bases from J, the junction contained 11 bases not matched to a gene. This CDR3 has 17 amino acids. Germline lookup yields CDR1 SGHTA and CDR2 FQGNSA. The CDR3 nucleotides read TGTGCCAGCAGCTTAGCGCACCGTGGTCAGGGGGTCTACGAGCAGTACTTC. Amino acids: CASSLAHRGQGVYEQYF. The complete variable domain, with remaining parts taken from reference TRBV7-2 and TRBJ2-7, reads GAGVSQSPSNKVTEKGKDVELRCDPISGHTALYWYRQSLGQGLEFLIYFQGNSAPDKSGLPSDRFSAERTGGSVSTLTIQRTQQEDSAVYLCASSLAHRGQGVYEQYFGPGTRLTVT.

The chain links TRBV9 to TRBJ1-4, with a weak D call TRBD1 (6 bases). Germline CDR1 and CDR2: SGDLS and YYNGEE. The V and J ends lost 3 bases and 5 bases respectively, with 14 bases between them. The CDR3 contains 15 residues. The CDR3 region has the DNA TGTGCCAGCAGCGAGGGGGGGAGCCTAAATGAAAAACTGTTTTTT. This codes for CASSEGGSLNEKLFF.

V is TRBV9 and J is TRBJ1-4, with D unresolved. V lost 4 bases, J lost 0 bases, and 13 bases lay in between. Germline CDR1 and CDR2: SGDLS and YYNGEE. The CDR3 spans 16 residues. CDR3 in DNA: TGTGCCAGCAGCCCACCGGTCGGGGCAACTAATGAAAAACTGTTTTTT. This encodes CASSPPVGATNEKLFF.

V usage is TRBV30 and J usage is TRBJ1-2; a weak D match, TRBD1 (5 bases). This CDR3 is 13 amino acids long. Germline CDR1 is GTSNPN and CDR2 is SVGIG (reference sequence). Trimming stripped 1 base from V and 7 bases from J, with 13 bases between. For the CDR3, the DNA is TGTGCCTGGAGTGACCCCCAGGGAAGTGGCTACACCTTC. This translates into CAWSDPQGSGYTF.

The chain joins TRBV4-1 to TRBJ2-5; 11 bases align to TRBD2. This CDR3 spans 18 amino acids. V trimming: 0 bases; J trimming: 3 bases; junction bases outside the gene matches: 9. The germline CDR1 and CDR2 sequences are MGHRA and YSYEKL. The CDR3 sequence is CASSQEAALAGGKETQYF. The CDR3 DNA is TGCGCCAGCAGCCAAGAAGCTGCGCTAGCGGGGGGAAAAGAGACCCAGTACTTC.

Here the CDR3 DNA reads TGTGCCAGCAGTTTGAGGGGGAGATCCGACGAGCAGTACTTC. It yields the protein CASSLRGRSDEQYF. The chain uses TRBV28 and TRBJ2-7; tentatively, D is TRBD1 (6 bases). This CDR3 spans 14 amino acids. The germline V gene has CDR1 MDHEN and CDR2 SYDVKM. Trimming took 3 bases from V and 5 from J, leaving 14 bases between them.

The J gene is TRBJ1-5, the V gene TRBV28; D remains ambiguous. Germline loops: CDR1 MDHEN, CDR2 SYDVKM. This CDR3 region has 16 residues. The V gene lost 6 bases and the J gene lost 2 bases, with 17 bases spanning the gap. The CDR3 DNA sequence: TGTGCCAGCAGAGCAGACCTCGGAAGTCGCAATCAGCCCCAGCATTTT. The encoded protein is CASRADLGSRNQPQHF.

The rearrangement joins TRBV5-1 to TRBJ2-7; D not certain. The V gene's germline CDR1 is SGHRS and CDR2 YFSETQ. The length of the CDR3 is 13 residues. V lost 0 bases and J lost 4, with 8 bases in between. Written as DNA, the CDR3 is TGCGCCAGCAGCTTGGAATGGCGATACGAGCAGTACTTC. Encoded protein: CASSLEWRYEQYF.

The chain joins TRBV15 to TRBJ2-5; 8 bases are a match to TRBD1. V was pared by 0 bases and J by 5 bases, with 5 bases of the junction left unmatched. The CDR3 extends over 15 amino acids. Germline-derived CDR1 and CDR2 are LNHNV and YYDKDF (reference sequence). CDR3 DNA sequence: TGTGCCACCAGCAGAGATCGGACAGGGAGGGAGACCCAGTACTTC. It is translated as CATSRDRTGRETQYF.